This is a list of T cell receptor beta chains from one sample in a study of cytomegalovirus exposure and HLA in healthy donors. The repertoire was sequenced with immunoSEQ multiplex PCR; TCRdb's copy has only in-frame clones and lacks some. Here the sample spans some 140,000 clones, roughly 77% being singletons. Sequenced input: PBMCs. Every receptor here comes from a female donor in good health and CMV-seronegative. Both conserved end residues are part of each CDR3. D genes are given only for firm matches. The size field is filled for only some rows; it gives once, few, many or a size class.

v_call	j_call	clone_size	d_call	cdr3_nt	cdr3_aa
TRBV5-1	TRBJ2-7	NA	TRBD1	TGCGCCAGCAGCCATTGTTGGCCTGGAAGGGCAGGGGGCTCCTGCGAGCAGTACTTC	CASSHCWPGRAGGSCEQYF
TRBV5-4	TRBJ2-1	few	TRBD1	TGTGCCAGCAGCCCACCGGGACAGTCCAATGAGCAGTTCTTC	CASSPPGQSNEQFF
TRBV4-3	TRBJ2-1	NA	NA	TGCGCCAGCAGCCAAGAAAGTATGAGGCACAATGAGCAGTTCTTC	CASSQESMRHNEQFF
TRBV18	TRBJ2-7	NA	TRBD2	TGTGCCAGCTCACCAGGCGGGGGGGGCGACTACGAGCAGTACTTC	CASSPGGGGDYEQYF
TRBV4-3	TRBJ2-2	NA	TRBD1	TGCGCCAGCAGCCAAGATGGGCAGGGGGAATTCGGGGAGCTGTTTTTT	CASSQDGQGEFGELFF
TRBV2	TRBJ1-2	NA	NA	TGTGCCAGCAGACCCCCCCGCGGGGGTAATAACTATGGCTACACCTTC	CASRPPRGGNNYGYTF
TRBV5-4	TRBJ2-3	NA	NA	TGTGCCAGCAGCTCGGTACCCGAAAGCACAGATACGCAGTATTTT	CASSSVPESTDTQYF
TRBV18	TRBJ1-5	NA	TRBD1	TGTGCCAGCTCACCAGGGACAGGGAGCTCCAATCAGCCCCAGCATTTT	CASSPGTGSSNQPQHF
TRBV15	TRBJ2-5	NA	NA	TGTGCCACCAGCAGAGGAGAGTACCCCGGGGAGACCCAGTACTTC	CATSRGEYPGETQYF
TRBV5-4	TRBJ1-4	NA	TRBD1	TGTGCCAGCAGCTTCGCGGGGACAGGGAATGAAAAACTGTTTTTT	CASSFAGTGNEKLFF
TRBV28	TRBJ1-5	once	NA	TGTGCCAGCAGTTTATGTGCAGGGAATCAGCCCCAGCATTTT	CASSLCAGNQPQHF
TRBV5-4	TRBJ1-4	once	NA	TGTGCCAGCAGCTTGCAGGCCGATAATGAAAAACTGTTTTTT	CASSLQADNEKLFF
TRBV27	TRBJ2-1	NA	NA	TGTGCCAGCAGTTTCCGACAGAAGGACAATGAGCAGTTCTTC	CASSFRQKDNEQFF
TRBV30	TRBJ2-5	NA	TRBD2	TGTGCCTGGGAGGGAGCGGGGGGGTTACAAGAGACCCAGTACTTC	CAWEGAGGLQETQYF
TRBV7-3	TRBJ2-1	NA	TRBD1	TGTGCCAGCAGCTCGGCTACAGGGGTACCCTACAATGAGCAGTTCTTC	CASSSATGVPYNEQFF
TRBV7-3	TRBJ2-7	NA	NA	TGTGCCAGCAGCTCCACAGGGTCACCCTCCTACGAGCAGTACTTC	CASSSTGSPSYEQYF
TRBV10-3	TRBJ1-2	NA	TRBD1	TGTGCCACCAGTGTCCGGGACAGGGTTGGTAAGAACTATGGCTACACCTTC	CATSVRDRVGKNYGYTF
TRBV28	TRBJ1-1	many	NA	TGTGCCAGCAGTCCGTCGGGGGGCTCCACTGAAGCTTTCTTT	CASSPSGGSTEAFF
TRBV5-6	TRBJ1-5	NA	NA	TGTGCCAGCAGCTTGGGACAGTGGGCGCAGCCCCAGCATTTT	CASSLGQWAQPQHF
TRBV7-3	TRBJ2-4	NA	NA	TGTGCCAGCAGCTTAGGGGGGGCGCGGAACATTCAGTACTTC	CASSLGGARNIQYF
TRBV21-1	TRBJ1-1	few	NA	TGTGCCAGCAGTCGACCAGGGAGGCATGGCACTGAAGCTTTCTTT	CASSRPGRHGTEAFF
TRBV27	TRBJ1-5	NA	NA	TGTGCCAGCAGTTTGGCCGGGGGTAGCAATCAGCCCCAGCATTTT	CASSLAGGSNQPQHF
TRBV9	TRBJ1-1	NA	TRBD1	TGTGCCAGCAGCGTAGGCTTGGGACAGGGGAACACTGAAGCTTTCTTT	CASSVGLGQGNTEAFF
TRBV28	TRBJ1-1	once	NA	TGTGCCAGCCCCCCACCCGAAGGGGCTTACACTGAAGCTTTCTTT	CASPPPEGAYTEAFF
TRBV27	TRBJ2-5	few	TRBD2	TGTGCCAGCAGTTTAACTCCGGGGGGGGTTTGGACCCAGTACTTC	CASSLTPGGVWTQYF
TRBV11-2	TRBJ1-5	NA	NA	TGTGCCAGCAGCTTAGAATTTTGGTGTATAGACAGCTTCAATCAGCCCCAGCATTTT	CASSLEFWCIDSFNQPQHF
TRBV7-7	TRBJ1-5	few	NA	TGTGCTAGCAGCTTGGACAATAGCAATCAGCCCCAGCATTTT	CASSLDNSNQPQHF